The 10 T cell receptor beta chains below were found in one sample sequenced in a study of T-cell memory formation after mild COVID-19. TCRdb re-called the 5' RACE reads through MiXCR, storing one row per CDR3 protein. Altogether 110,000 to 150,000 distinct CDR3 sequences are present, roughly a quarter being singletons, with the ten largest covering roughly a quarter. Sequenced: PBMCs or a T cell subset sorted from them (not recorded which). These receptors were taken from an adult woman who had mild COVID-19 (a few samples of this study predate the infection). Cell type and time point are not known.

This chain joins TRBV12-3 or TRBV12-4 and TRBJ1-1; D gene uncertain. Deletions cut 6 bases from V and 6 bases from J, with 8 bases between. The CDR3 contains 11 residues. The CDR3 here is CASSSAAEAFF. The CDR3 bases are TGTGCCAGCAGCTCTGCGGCTGAAGCTTTCTTT.

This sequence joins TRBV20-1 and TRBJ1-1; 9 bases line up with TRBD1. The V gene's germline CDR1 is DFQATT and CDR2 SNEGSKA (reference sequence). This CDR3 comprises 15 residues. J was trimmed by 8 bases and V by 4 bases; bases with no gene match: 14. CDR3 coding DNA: TGCAGTGCTACTACTCCGGGACAGGGACCCGGGGAAGCTTTCTTT. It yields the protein CSATTPGQGPGEAFF.

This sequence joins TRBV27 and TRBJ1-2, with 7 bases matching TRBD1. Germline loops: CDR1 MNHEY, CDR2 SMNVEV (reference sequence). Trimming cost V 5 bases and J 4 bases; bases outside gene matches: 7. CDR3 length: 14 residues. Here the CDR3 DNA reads TGTGCCAGCAGTCTCACAGGGGACGGCTATGGCTACACCTTC. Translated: CASSLTGDGYGYTF.

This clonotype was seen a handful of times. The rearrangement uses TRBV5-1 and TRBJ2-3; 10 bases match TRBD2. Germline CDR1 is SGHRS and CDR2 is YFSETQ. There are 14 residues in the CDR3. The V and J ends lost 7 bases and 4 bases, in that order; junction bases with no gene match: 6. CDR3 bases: TGCGCCAGCTCACTAGCGGGGAGGCCAGATACGCAGTATTTT. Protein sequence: CASSLAGRPDTQYF. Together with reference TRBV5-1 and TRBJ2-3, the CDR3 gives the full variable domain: KAGVTQTPRYLIKTRGQQVTLSCSPISGHRSVSWYQQTPGQGLQFLFEYFSETQRNKGNFPGRFSGRQFSNSRSEMNVSTLELGDSALYLCASSLAGRPDTQYFGPGTRLTVL.

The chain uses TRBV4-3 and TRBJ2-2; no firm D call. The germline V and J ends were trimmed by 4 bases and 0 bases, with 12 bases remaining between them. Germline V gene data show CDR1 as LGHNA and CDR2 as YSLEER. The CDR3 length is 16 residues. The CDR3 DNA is TGCGCCAGCAGCCCTCGACTTACCGCGAACACCGGGGAGCTGTTTTTT. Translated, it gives CASSPRLTANTGELFF.

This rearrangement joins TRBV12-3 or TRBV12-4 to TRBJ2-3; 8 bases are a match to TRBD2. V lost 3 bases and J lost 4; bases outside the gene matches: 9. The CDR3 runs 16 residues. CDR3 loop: CASSFTLGLDPDTQYF. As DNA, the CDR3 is TGTGCCAGCAGTTTTACCCTGGGACTAGATCCAGATACGCAGTATTTT.

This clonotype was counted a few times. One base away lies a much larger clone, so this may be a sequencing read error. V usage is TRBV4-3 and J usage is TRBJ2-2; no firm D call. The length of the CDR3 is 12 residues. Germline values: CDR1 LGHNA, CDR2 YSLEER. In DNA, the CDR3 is TGCGTCAGCAGCCCGTCGGATGGGGAGCTGTTTTTT. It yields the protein CVSSPSDGELFF.

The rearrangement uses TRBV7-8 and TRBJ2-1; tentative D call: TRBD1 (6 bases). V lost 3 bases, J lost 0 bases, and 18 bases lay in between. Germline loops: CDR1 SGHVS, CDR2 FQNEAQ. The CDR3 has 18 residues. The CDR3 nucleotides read TGTGCCAGCAGCTTCCAAAATAGACAGGCAAGCTCCTACAATGAGCAGTTCTTC. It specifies CASSFQNRQASSYNEQFF.

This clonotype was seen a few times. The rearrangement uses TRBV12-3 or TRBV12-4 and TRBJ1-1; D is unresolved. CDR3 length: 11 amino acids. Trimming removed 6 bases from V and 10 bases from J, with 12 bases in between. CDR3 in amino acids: CASRPSGRAFF. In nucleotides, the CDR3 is TGTGCCAGCAGGCCCTCGGGAAGAGCTTTCTTT.

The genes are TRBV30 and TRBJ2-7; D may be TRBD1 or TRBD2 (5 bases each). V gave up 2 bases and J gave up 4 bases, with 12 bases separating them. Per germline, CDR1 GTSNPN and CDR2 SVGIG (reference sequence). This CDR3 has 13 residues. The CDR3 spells CAWSLGTGYEQYF. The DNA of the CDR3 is TGTGCCTGGAGTCTAGGGACGGGGTACGAGCAGTACTTC.